This T cell receptor (beta chain) was observed in a study of T cell repertoires in cytomegalovirus infection (dated by TCRdb to about 2019). Regarding the study in general: The HLA type of each donor mattered for the analysis, because public TCR beta signatures pointed to carriage of CMV infection along with the matching HLA type.

The sequencer listed for this sample is Illumina HiSeq 1500. Through fastp at Q25 and MiXCR, TCRdb rebuilt clones from the public reads, retaining in-frame beta chains. Every CDR3 protein is listed once, alongside the most common genes and DNA of its rows. In all, the sample holds around 450,000 distinct CDR3 sequences, and approximately 10% of those were seen once. About a tenth of the sample comes from the top ten. The V and J ends are trimmed by 7 bases and 0 bases, leaving 6 bases between them. The germline V gene encodes CDR1 KGHDR and CDR2 SFDVKD. The cysteine opens and the phenylalanine closes a CDR3 of 13 amino acids. The read is trimmed to its CDR3 DNA, 39 bases read in frame from base 1. In this sample, this clonotype turned up many times. This receptor's antigen is unknown. Per-nucleotide qualities are absent, and no much larger clonotype sits a single base away. Here is what the overall study found, with its caveats: In both this cohort and an independent roughly 350-donor cohort, the cumulative frequency of public TCR beta family members distinguished carriers of CMV infection plus the relevant HLA type. The ex vivo response was dominated by HLA-C-restricted CMV-specific TCR beta clonotypes, and the single most frequent clonotype in two of eight donors was supplied by these HLA-C-restricted clonotypes.

This sequence originates from a human donor in good health (CMV status not recorded). Some clones in this sample may be carry-over from other donors' samples. The sequencing input was PBMCs. The rearranged segments are TRBV24-1 and TRBJ2-1; too little of a D gene remains to name it. CDR3 sequence: CATRKSSYNEQFF. The DNA sequence is given as TGTGCCACCAGGAAGAGCTCCTACAATGAGCAGTTCTTC.